Following are 20 T cell receptor beta chains from one sample sequenced in a study of blood T cell repertoires in COVID-19 (dated by TCRdb to 2020 to 2022). Library method: the immunoSEQ multiplex PCR assay. TCRdb took over this immuneACCESS table, retaining in-frame rearrangements with V and J assigned. Such tables are incomplete; in checked studies, under half of the missing clones stem from an unresolved V gene, and the remainder is unexplained. This sample comprises roughly 180,000 clones, roughly 80% of them detected only once. The ten top clones hold about 5% of the sample. The sequenced sample was peripheral blood. The receptors were sampled from a woman in her 30s with acute or convalescent COVID-19.

V usage is TRBV19 and J usage is TRBJ1-3; no definite D call. CDR3 size: 15 residues. The V gene's germline CDR1 is LNHDA and CDR2 SQIVND (reference sequence). V was trimmed by 4 bases and J by 0 bases, leaving 10 bases between them. The CDR3 sequence is CASSSVAGSGNTIYF. CDR3 sequence (DNA): TGTGCCAGTAGTAGCGTGGCAGGCTCTGGAAACACCATATATTTT.

This clone was seen a handful of times. The genes are TRBV27 and TRBJ2-3; a possible D gene is TRBD2 (5 bases). Germline V gene sequence: CDR1 MNHEY, CDR2 SMNVEV (reference sequence). The CDR3 is 14 amino acids. Trimming cost V 7 bases and J 1 base, with 12 bases left between them. CDR3 protein: CASKQERGTDTQYF. CDR3 DNA sequence: TGTGCCAGCAAGCAAGAGAGGGGCACAGATACGCAGTATTTT.

This sequence joins TRBV6-5 and TRBJ1-6, with D unclear. This CDR3 is built from 15 residues. CDR1 is MNHEY and CDR2 is SVGAGI in the germline V gene. Trimming took off 2 bases at V and 8 bases at J, with 13 bases between the two ends. In DNA, the CDR3 is TGTGCCAGCAGTTACCGCTCGGAGGCCCATTCACCCCTCCACTTT. Translated: CASSYRSEAHSPLHF.

The chain is built from TRBV27 and TRBJ2-5; D possibly corresponds to TRBD2 (6 bases). The V end was cut by 7 bases, the J end by 5 bases, with 20 bases between. This CDR3 has 15 residues. Germline-derived CDR1 and CDR2 are MNHEY and SMNVEV (reference sequence). CDR3 coding DNA: TGTGCCAGCAAGGGTCGTCCGGGAGCCTGGGAGACCCAGTACTTC. It translates to CASKGRPGAWETQYF.

The V and J genes are TRBV7-9 and TRBJ1-1; 8 bases are a match to TRBD1. The CDR3 is 13 residues long. Germline CDR1 is SEHNR and CDR2 is FQNEAQ (reference sequence). The V gene end was trimmed by 10 bases and the J gene end by 6 bases; junction bases not matched to a gene: 10. As DNA, the CDR3 is TGTGCCACCGAATCCAGGGGGCAGGCTGAAGCTTTCTTT. Protein product: CATESRGQAEAFF.

The chain uses TRBV28 and TRBJ1-1, with D possibly being TRBD1 (6 bases). With 5 bases removed from V and 1 base from J, the gap between germline ends came to 14 bases. The CDR3 has 15 amino acids. In germline, CDR1 is MDHEN, CDR2 SYDVKM. In DNA, the CDR3 is TGTGCCAGCAGTGACCCGCAGGGGCCGAACACTGAAGCTTTCTTT. Amino acids: CASSDPQGPNTEAFF.

The rearrangement joins TRBV5-1 to TRBJ2-7, with D possibly matching TRBD2 (5 bases). CDR1 and CDR2 from the germline V gene are SGHRS and YFSETQ. CDR3 length: 14 amino acids. Trimming pared 5 bases from V and 6 bases from J, leaving 18 bases between. The CDR3 nucleotides are TGCGCCAGCAGTTTAGGACTGCCGAGCTCCGAGCAGTACTTC. Translated: CASSLGLPSSEQYF. Complete variable domain (other parts from reference TRBV5-1 and TRBJ2-7): KAGVTQTPRYLIKTRGQQVTLSCSPISGHRSVSWYQQTPGQGLQFLFEYFSETQRNKGNFPGRFSGRQFSNSRSEMNVSTLELGDSALYLCASSLGLPSSEQYFGPGTRLTVT.

The chain links TRBV18 to TRBJ2-5; D is perhaps TRBD1 (6 bases). The CDR3 spans 15 residues. Between the trimmed V and J ends, which lost 3 bases and 4 bases, there was a span of 15 bases. Germline V gene sequence: CDR1 KGHSH, CDR2 LQKENI. This CDR3 reads CASSPLGQGLETQYF. The DNA for the CDR3 is TGTGCCAGCTCACCTCTCGGGCAGGGGCTAGAGACCCAGTACTTC.

The rearrangement links TRBV21-1 to TRBJ2-7; TRBD2, as called in the table, went unchecked against the DNA. TRBV21-1 constitutes a pseudogene. The CDR3 consists of 15 residues. The CDR3 loop is CASSSELAYSYEQYF. The CDR3 DNA follows: TGTGCCAGCAGCAGCGAACTAGCGTACTCCTACGAGCAGTACTTC.

This rearrangement joins TRBV5-6 to TRBJ2-3; 11 bases map to TRBD2. V gave up 5 bases and J gave up 0 bases; unmatched junction bases: 8. In germline, CDR1 is SGHDT, CDR2 YYEEEE. This CDR3 comprises 17 residues. The chain's CDR3 is CASSPPLAGGSTDTQYF. In nucleotides, the CDR3 is TGTGCCAGCAGTCCTCCTTTAGCGGGGGGGAGCACAGATACGCAGTATTTT.

The chain carries TRBV5-1 and TRBJ2-7, with a possible D match to TRBD2 (5 bases). The CDR3 contains 11 residues. Germline V gene data show CDR1 as SGHRS and CDR2 as YFSETQ. Trimming took off 6 bases at V and 6 bases at J, with 10 bases between the two ends. The CDR3 DNA reads as TGCGCCAGCACCTTTGGGAGCGAGCAGTACTTC. Its protein is CASTFGSEQYF. Looking up the rest from reference TRBV5-1 and TRBJ2-7 gives the full variable domain: KAGVTQTPRYLIKTRGQQVTLSCSPISGHRSVSWYQQTPGQGLQFLFEYFSETQRNKGNFPGRFSGRQFSNSRSEMNVSTLELGDSALYLCASTFGSEQYFGPGTRLTVT.

The rearrangement links TRBV4-1 to TRBJ2-1, with 8 bases matching TRBD2. Germline values: CDR1 MGHRA, CDR2 YSYEKL. CDR3 length: 16 amino acids. Germline trimming cut 3 bases from V and 0 bases from J; bases unmatched to any gene: 4. The CDR3 DNA reads TGCGCCAGCAGCCATAGAAGCGGGGGCTCCTACAATGAGCAGTTCTTC. Translating it yields CASSHRSGGSYNEQFF.

The rearrangement joins TRBV6-4 to TRBJ2-1; 11 bases fit TRBD2. V lost 8 bases to trimming and J lost 6 bases; unmatched junction nucleotides: 9. CDR1 and CDR2 from the germline V gene are MRHNA and SNTAGT. The CDR3 is 15 residues long. CDR3 nucleotide sequence: TGTGCCAGCTCGCCACTAGCGGGAGCTTCCAATGAGCAGTTCTTC. Protein product: CASSPLAGASNEQFF.

The chain has TRBV5-1 and TRBJ2-5; D call uncertain. The length of the CDR3 is 15 residues. Germline V gene lookup returns CDR1 SGHRS and CDR2 YFSETQ. V was trimmed by 1 base and J by 4 bases, leaving 14 bases between them. The CDR3 coding sequence is TGCGCCAGCAGCTTGCAGGATATGGCTCGAGAGACCCAGTACTTC. Amino acids: CASSLQDMARETQYF.

The CDR3 region has the DNA TGTGCCAGCAGTGACAGGGGAAGAGATGGCTACACCTTC. It specifies CASSDRGRDGYTF. The chain uses TRBV6-4 and TRBJ1-2; perhaps TRBD1 as D (5 bases). The CDR3 is made up of 13 amino acids. V lost 2 bases and J 6 bases, leaving 10 bases between the germline ends. Looked up from germline, CDR1 is MRHNA and CDR2 is SNTAGT.

The chain recombines TRBV11-2 with TRBJ1-2; maybe TRBD1 (5 bases). The ends were cut back, 5 bases at V and 4 bases at J, with 8 bases in the middle. This CDR3 comprises 12 residues. From germline, CDR1 is SGHAT and CDR2 FQNNGV. The CDR3 is CASSPDSYGYTF. The CDR3 coding sequence is TGTGCCAGCAGCCCCGACAGCTATGGCTACACCTTC.

The chain employs TRBV6-5 and TRBJ1-2, with a tentative D call TRBD1 (6 bases). This CDR3 is 13 amino acids long. The V end was cut by 10 bases, the J end by 5 bases, with 17 bases between. CDR1 is MNHEY and CDR2 is SVGAGI in the germline V gene. CDR3 loop: CATRQDTVYGYTF. For the CDR3, the DNA is TGTGCCACCAGACAGGATACGGTTTATGGCTACACCTTC.

CDR3 amino acids: CASSYGRGTYEQYF. The CDR3, as DNA: TGTGCCAGCAGTTACGGGCGGGGTACCTACGAGCAGTACTTC. The chain couples TRBV6-5 to TRBJ2-7; tentatively, D is TRBD2 (6 bases). Germline values: CDR1 MNHEY, CDR2 SVGAGI. This CDR3 region has 14 residues. The germline V and J ends were trimmed by 2 bases and 2 bases, with 10 bases remaining between them.

This clone has a handful of counts. This rearrangement joins TRBV5-1 to TRBJ1-1; 8 bases map to TRBD1. CDR1 and CDR2 (germline): SGHRS, YFSETQ. The CDR3 length is 16 residues. V was pared by 0 bases and J by 0 bases, with 4 bases of the junction left unmatched. In DNA, the CDR3 is TGCGCCAGCAGCTTGGGGGCAGGGGGCATGAACACTGAAGCTTTCTTT. It specifies CASSLGAGGMNTEAFF. Full variable domain (remainder filled in from reference TRBV5-1 and TRBJ1-1): KAGVTQTPRYLIKTRGQQVTLSCSPISGHRSVSWYQQTPGQGLQFLFEYFSETQRNKGNFPGRFSGRQFSNSRSEMNVSTLELGDSALYLCASSLGAGGMNTEAFFGQGTRLTVV.

V is TRBV5-1 and J is TRBJ2-7; 10 nucleotides line up with TRBD2. Germline lookup yields CDR1 SGHRS and CDR2 YFSETQ. This CDR3 is built from 16 residues. With 0 bases clipped from V and 2 bases from J, the junction kept 5 bases outside the gene matches. The CDR3 nucleotides read TGCGCCAGCAGCTTGGTTCCCGGACTAGCGGCCTACGAGCAGTACTTC. As protein: CASSLVPGLAAYEQYF.